This T cell receptor (beta chain) was recovered during a study of cytomegalovirus exposure and HLA in healthy donors. The CDR3 has 14 amino acids. Germline CDR1 reads SNHLY; CDR2 reads FYNNEI. V lost 4 bases and J lost 8; bases outside the gene matches: 5. Profiling relied on immunoSEQ multiplex PCR, and the TCRdb table lists in-frame clones only, not all of them. This table has about 160,000 clones, about nine tenths appearing once. The chain has TRBV2 and TRBJ2-1; TRBD2 matches at 10 bases. The sample consisted of PBMCs. This TCR was recovered from a woman in her 30s in good health and CMV-seronegative. The CDR3 sequence is CASSVQREGHEQFF. CDR3 DNA: TGTGCCAGCAGTGTCCAGCGGGAGGGCCATGAGCAGTTCTTC. Complete variable domain (other parts from reference TRBV2 and TRBJ2-1): EPEVTQTPSHQVTQMGQEVILRCVPISNHLYFYWYRQILGQKVEFLVSFYNNEISEKSEIFDDQFSVERPDGSNFTLKIRSTKLEDSAMYFCASSVQREGHEQFFGPGTRLTVL.